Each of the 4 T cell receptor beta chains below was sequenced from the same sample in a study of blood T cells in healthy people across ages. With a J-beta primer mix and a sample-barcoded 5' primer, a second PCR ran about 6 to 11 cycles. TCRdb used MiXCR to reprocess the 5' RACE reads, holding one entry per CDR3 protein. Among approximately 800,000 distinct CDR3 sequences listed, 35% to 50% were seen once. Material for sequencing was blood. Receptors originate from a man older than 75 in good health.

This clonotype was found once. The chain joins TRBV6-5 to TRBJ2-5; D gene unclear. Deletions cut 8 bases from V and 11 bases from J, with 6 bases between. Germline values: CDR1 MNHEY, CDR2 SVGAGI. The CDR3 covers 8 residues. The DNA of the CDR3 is TGTGCCAGCTTGGAGCAGTACTTC. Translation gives CASLEQYF.

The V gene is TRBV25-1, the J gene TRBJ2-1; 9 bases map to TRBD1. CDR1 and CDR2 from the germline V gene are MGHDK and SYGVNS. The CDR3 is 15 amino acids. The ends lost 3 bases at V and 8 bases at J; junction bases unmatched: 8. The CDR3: CASSDPGQGHYEQFF. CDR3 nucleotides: TGTGCCAGCAGTGACCCGGGACAGGGACACTATGAGCAGTTCTTC.

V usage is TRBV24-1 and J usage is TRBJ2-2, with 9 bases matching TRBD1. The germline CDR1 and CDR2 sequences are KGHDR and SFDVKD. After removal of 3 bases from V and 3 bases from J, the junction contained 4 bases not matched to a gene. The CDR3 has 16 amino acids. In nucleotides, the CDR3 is TGTGCCACCAGTGATCGGGGACAGGGTTACACCGGGGAGCTGTTTTTT. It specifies CATSDRGQGYTGELFF.

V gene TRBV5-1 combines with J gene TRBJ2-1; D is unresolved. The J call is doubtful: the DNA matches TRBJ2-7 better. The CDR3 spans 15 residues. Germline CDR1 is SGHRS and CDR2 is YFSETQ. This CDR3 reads CASSLDGQTYNEQYF. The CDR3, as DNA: TGCGCCAGCAGCTTGGATGGGCAGACCTACAATGAGCAGTACTTC.